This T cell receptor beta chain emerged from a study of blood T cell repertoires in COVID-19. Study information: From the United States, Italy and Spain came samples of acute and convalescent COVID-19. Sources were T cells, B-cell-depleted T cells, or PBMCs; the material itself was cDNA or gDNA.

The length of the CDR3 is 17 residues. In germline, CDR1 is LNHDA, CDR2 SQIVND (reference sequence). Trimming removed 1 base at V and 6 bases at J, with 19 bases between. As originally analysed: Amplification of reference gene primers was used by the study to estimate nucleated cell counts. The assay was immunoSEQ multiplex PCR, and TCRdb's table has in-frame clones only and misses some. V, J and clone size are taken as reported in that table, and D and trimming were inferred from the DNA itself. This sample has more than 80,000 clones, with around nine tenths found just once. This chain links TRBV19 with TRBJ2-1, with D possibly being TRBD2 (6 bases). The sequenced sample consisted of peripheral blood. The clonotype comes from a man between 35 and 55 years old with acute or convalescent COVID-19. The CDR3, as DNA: TGTGCCAGTAGTATAGTAGGGGCTAGCGTAGTCCCCAATGAGCAGTTCTTC. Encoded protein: CASSIVGASVVPNEQFF.